The following is a T cell receptor beta chain sequence with its context. The data were produced by immunoSEQ multiplex PCR, yet TCRdb's version contains in-frame clones alone and is incomplete. In the table there are about 140,000 clones, more than 70% of which are singletons. The entry originates in a study of cytotoxic CD8 clonotypes in ibrutinib-treated CLL. Overall study context: The patients comprised about a dozen relapsed/refractory and around 16 treatment-naive cases, about 18 IGHV unmutated.

The CDR3 sequence is 14 residues long. Germline values: CDR1 SNHLY, CDR2 FYNNEI. V lost 6 bases, J lost 1 base, and 13 bases lay in between. This rearrangement joins TRBV2 to TRBJ2-7, with D unclear. The TCR originated in a human donor with chronic lymphocytic leukemia. Sequenced material: PBMCs, taken after 36 months of ibrutinib treatment. Here the CDR3 DNA reads TGTGCCAGCAGGAAGGACGGACCTTCCTACGAGCAGTACTTC. Its translation: CASRKDGPSYEQYF.